This TCR beta chain was profiled in a study of T cells in Graves' hyperthyroidism and ophthalmopathy. Researchers amplified the TCR beta CDR3 regions from RNA transcripts. The HTBI set primed first-round TCR CDR3 RT-PCR. TCRdb re-analysed the multiplex PCR reads in MiXCR, keeping a single row per CDR3 protein. The sample lists some 550,000 distinct CDR3 sequences, around 21% occurring once. Concerning this clonotype: Its antigen is as yet unknown.

Study outcomes and limitations: The model identified upcoming ophthalmopathy a median approximately six months ahead of onset. Most thyroid clonotypes that were expanded above 0.001 also turned up in blood.

Used for diagnoses were clinical symptoms, serum thyroxine and TRAb, thyroid ultrasound and orbital computed tomography. PBMCs came from around 10 ml fresh peripheral blood. V lost 2 bases and J lost 0; bases outside the gene matches: 5. The CDR3 length is 17 residues. CDR1 MDHEN and CDR2 SYDVKM come from the germline V gene. The receptor was derived from a man aged 18 to 30 with Graves' hyperthyroidism. This chain joins TRBV28 and TRBJ2-1; the match to TRBD2 covers 9 bases. The material sequenced was blood. The CDR3 coding sequence is TGTGCCAGCAGTTTAAAGCGGGGGGCTAGCTCCTACAATGAGCAGTTCTTC. Protein: CASSLKRGASSYNEQFF.